Here is one TCR beta chain with its context. A single count supports this clone. The clone's antigen remains unknown. The junction departs from the called germline gene at one end, perhaps through a read error. Library generation was performed with the immunoSEQ multiplex PCR assay. For most patients, genomic DNA was isolated with the Qiagen DNeasy Blood and Tissue Kit and shipped frozen to Adaptive Biotechnologies for TCR sequencing. Adaptive Biotechnologies carried out high-throughput TCR-beta CDR3 sequencing of genomic DNA for most patients. In the paper's pipeline: TCR sequencing data for roughly 18 patients were retrieved from Adaptive's ImmunoSEQ software; three other patients were processed with MiXCR and VDJtools. CD4 versus CD8 sorting errors were corrected by removing sequences found in both subsets at a frequency ratio below 5:1. Because the origin of CDR3 nucleotide sequences shared between donor and recipient could not be assigned, those sequences were removed. At least 2-fold expansion over unstimulated cells and a minimum CFSE-low frequency of 0.002% (template counts) or 0.001% (read counts) were required for clones to be classified as alloreactive. Clones detected in sequenced pre-transplant spleen, lymph node, or MLR CFSE-low populations of the donor or recipient were defined as mappable. Cumulative frequency of alloreactive clones was calculated as a percentage of all sequences weighted by copy number. Here the immuneACCESS table is served through TCRdb, limited to in-frame sequences with V and J called. Missing clones are a known gap in these copies; in checked studies unresolved V genes cover under half, and the rest lacks a known reason. The D gene and trimming were derived from the DNA, and the V and J assignments and clone size from that table. The sample table holds roughly 120,000 clones, of which 90% to 95% were seen once. Jointly, the top ten make up more than 2.5% of the sample.

The data originate from a study of graft-versus-host responses after intestinal transplantation (dated by TCRdb to 2020 to 2022). The study in broad terms: The transplants that recipients received were multivisceral, liver-intestinal, or isolated intestinal. A peak of at least 4% donor T cells among recipient peripheral blood mononuclear cells was the definition used for donor T cell macrochimerism. Every recipient was given anti-thymocyte globulin induction, followed by roughly 3 years of maintenance tacrolimus and steroids. Of the 20 to 25 intestinal transplant recipients enrolled in the cohort, one of whom was a retransplant, a few patients without pretransplant specimens were excluded. Rather than being sequenced by the commercial service, samples from a few later patients were sequenced in-house on an Illumina MiSeq and processed with MiXCR. To identify alloreactive clones, pre-transplant mixed lymphocyte reaction products were sequenced and compared with unstimulated pre-transplant donor and recipient T cells. Bulk TCR-beta CDR3 sequencing was used to track graft-versus-host and host-versus-graft alloreactive T cell clones in the graft, circulation and bone marrow after intestinal transplantation.

Findings and caveats that apply to the study as a whole: GvH clones turned up in recipient bone marrow, with some appearing earlier in ileal mucosa or blood, a pattern consistent with an intestinal mucosal origin. The relatively low number and heterogeneity of intestinal transplant patients limited the conclusions. Early after transplant, declines in HvG clones were associated with peak levels of circulating GvH clones. In patients with donor T cell macrochimerism, the allografts had high GvH to HvG T cell clonal ratios.

The sample's time point label, decoded: cells obtained before transplantation from donor or recipient. CD3+CD4+ and CD3+CD8+ populations were FACS-sorted from unstimulated pre-transplant donor and recipient cells taken from spleen or lymph nodes. Spanning cysteine to phenylalanine, the CDR3 consists of 16 amino acids. Only CDR3 DNA is held: 48 bases, read in frame from base 1. The germline V gene sets CDR1 to MNHNS and CDR2 to SASEGT. Here the sequenced sample was unstimulated CD8+ T cells sorted from spleen or lymph node cells, taken before intestinal transplant. This receptor was taken from a human donor who received an intestinal transplant. This sequence uses TRBV6-1 and TRBJ1-2; the D gene remains uncertain. This receptor has the CDR3 CASSEERAGANYGYTF. The nucleotides read TGTGCCAGCAGCGAAGAGCGGGCCGGAGCTAACTATGGCTACACCTTC.